This TCR beta chain was retrieved from a study of T cells in Graves' hyperthyroidism and ophthalmopathy. Turning to the study itself: Peripheral blood samples were taken at initial diagnosis, prior to any treatment.

In this sample, this clonotype turned up once. Trimming stripped 7 bases from V and 5 bases from J, with 17 bases between. This CDR3 has 14 amino acids. Germline values: CDR1 SNHLY, CDR2 FYNNEI. RNA transcripts yielded amplified TCR beta CDR3 regions. HTBI primers drove first-round RT-PCR of the TCR CDR3. TCRdb independently ran MiXCR on the multiplex PCR reads; one entry per CDR3 protein. The data show hundreds of thousands of distinct CDR3 sequences, approximately 15% seen once. Uncontrolled infection, other autoimmune disease, pregnancy or lactation excluded patients. The authors obtained PBMCs from over 8.5 ml of fresh peripheral blood.

The TCR originated in a woman aged 50 to 60 with Graves' ophthalmopathy. Source material: blood. V gene TRBV2 combines with J gene TRBJ2-5; maybe TRBD2 (6 bases). CDR3 sequence reads: CASISQGGSETQYF. The CDR3 DNA follows: TGTGCCAGCATCTCTCAGGGAGGTTCGGAGACCCAGTACTTC.